This is a list of T cell receptor beta chains from one sample in a study of spatial heterogeneity in lung cancer. TCRdb re-analysed the 5' RACE reads in MiXCR, keeping a single row per CDR3 protein. The sample includes 50,000 to 65,000 distinct CDR3 sequences, 7.5% to 8.5% of them seen just once. The sequencing used PBMCs, collected at surgery. These receptors originate from a female donor with early-stage non-small cell lung cancer. The CDR3 runs from the conserved cysteine through the conserved F or W.

V gene: TRBV28
CDR3 protein: CASSPGQTTRLFF

V gene: TRBV7-2
CDR3 protein: CASSLGDTGHGYTF

V gene: TRBV6-6
CDR3 protein: CASSLIGEQYF

V gene: TRBV20-1
CDR3 protein: CSARKANTGELFF

V gene: TRBV6-1
CDR3 protein: CASSPMVGGTPPLHF

V gene: TRBV7-8
CDR3 protein: CASSPPRGSNNEKLFF

V gene: TRBV12-2
CDR3 protein: CASRFRTDYNEQFF

V gene: TRBV28
CDR3 protein: CASSTGTGGNEQYF

V gene: TRBV6-5
CDR3 protein: CASSYQGARGNTIYF

V gene: TRBV7-8
CDR3 protein: CASSLETALVNSPLHF

V gene: TRBV12-3/TRBV12-4
CDR3 protein: CASSPGTVNYGYTF

V gene: TRBV15
CDR3 protein: CATSRKRWTDTEAFF

V gene: TRBV19
CDR3 protein: CASTKQGGNQPQHF

V gene: TRBV15
CDR3 protein: CATSSVGRANEQFF

V gene: TRBV6-5
CDR3 protein: CASSSEFRVAGELFF

V gene: TRBV7-9
CDR3 protein: CASSSGQGSSPLHF

V gene: TRBV7-9
CDR3 protein: CASSLNRVYEQYF

V gene: TRBV29-1
CDR3 protein: CSVPGPYNEQFF

V gene: TRBV18
CDR3 protein: CASSPGGDTEAFF

V gene: TRBV10-3
CDR3 protein: CAIRPGQGIETQYF

V gene: TRBV7-7
CDR3 protein: CASSLVPGSSTDTQYF

V gene: TRBV7-6
CDR3 protein: CASSRRGTSGGYNEQFF

V gene: TRBV20-1
CDR3 protein: CSATIANTIYF

V gene: TRBV5-5
CDR3 protein: CASSLTRDTYEQYF

V gene: TRBV5-5
CDR3 protein: CASSFLHGSRDEQFF

V gene: TRBV20-1
CDR3 protein: CSVALAGANEQFF

V gene: TRBV11-3
CDR3 protein: CASSLTGGNTIYF

V gene: TRBV12-3/TRBV12-4
CDR3 protein: CASSFRVNNSPLHF

V gene: TRBV3-1
CDR3 protein: CASSQGTGQDNEKLFF

V gene: TRBV20-1
CDR3 protein: CSPRRPGSPYEQYF

V gene: TRBV9
CDR3 protein: CASSVATELQETQYF

V gene: TRBV3-1
CDR3 protein: CASSTRRGTNAEAFF

V gene: TRBV5-1
CDR3 protein: CASSSWGPRNTEAFF

V gene: TRBV14
CDR3 protein: CASSQEGRSSYNSPLHF

V gene: TRBV4-1
CDR3 protein: CASSLRDGNQPQHF

V gene: TRBV5-5
CDR3 protein: CASTLGGGPNQPQHF

V gene: TRBV5-4
CDR3 protein: CASSSRSGGATDTQYF

V gene: TRBV28
CDR3 protein: CVVLGRGEDTQYF

V gene: TRBV20-1
CDR3 protein: CSARTGFEAPLHF

V gene: TRBV2
CDR3 protein: CASTRDVDQPQHF

V gene: TRBV27
CDR3 protein: CASIPWVEGASPLHF

V gene: TRBV3-1
CDR3 protein: CASSQVGEAGELFF

V gene: TRBV23-1
CDR3 protein: CASSQFKALEGSPLHF

V gene: TRBV6-5
CDR3 protein: CASSAGAKNIQYF

V gene: TRBV5-6
CDR3 protein: CASSLDDTDTQYF

V gene: TRBV7-2
CDR3 protein: CASSLGAGGSGQYF

V gene: TRBV3-1
CDR3 protein: CASSQNRGRNTGELFF

V gene: TRBV27
CDR3 protein: CASSLLGGDEKLFF

V gene: TRBV11-2
CDR3 protein: CASSHTSFGPRHRPYEQYF

V gene: TRBV4-2
CDR3 protein: CASSQTGEDTQYF

V gene: TRBV2
CDR3 protein: CASSAFDKEPQHF